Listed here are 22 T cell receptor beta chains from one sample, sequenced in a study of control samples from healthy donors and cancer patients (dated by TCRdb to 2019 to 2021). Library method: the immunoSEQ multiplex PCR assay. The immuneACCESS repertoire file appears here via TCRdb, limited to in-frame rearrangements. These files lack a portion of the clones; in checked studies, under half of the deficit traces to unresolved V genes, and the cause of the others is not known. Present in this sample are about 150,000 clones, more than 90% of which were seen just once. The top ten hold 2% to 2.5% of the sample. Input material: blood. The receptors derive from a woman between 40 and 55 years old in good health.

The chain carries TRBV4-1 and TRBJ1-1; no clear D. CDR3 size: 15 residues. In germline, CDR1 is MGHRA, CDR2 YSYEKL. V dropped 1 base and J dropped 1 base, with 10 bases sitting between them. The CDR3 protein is CASSQVSSWNTEAFF. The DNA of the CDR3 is TGCGCCAGCAGCCAAGTATCGAGCTGGAACACTGAAGCTTTCTTT.

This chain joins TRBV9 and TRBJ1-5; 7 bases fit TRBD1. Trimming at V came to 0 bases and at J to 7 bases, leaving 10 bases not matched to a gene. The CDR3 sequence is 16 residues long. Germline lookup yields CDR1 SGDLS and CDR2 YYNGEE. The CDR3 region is CASSVARPRGDQPQHF. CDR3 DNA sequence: TGTGCCAGCAGCGTAGCCCGCCCCAGGGGGGACCAGCCCCAGCATTTT.

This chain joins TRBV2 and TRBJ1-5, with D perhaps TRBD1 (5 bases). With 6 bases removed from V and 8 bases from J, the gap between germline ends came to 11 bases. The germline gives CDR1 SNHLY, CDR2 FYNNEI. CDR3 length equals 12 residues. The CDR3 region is CASSQGLEPQHF. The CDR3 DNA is TGTGCCAGCAGCCAGGGTCTAGAGCCCCAGCATTTT. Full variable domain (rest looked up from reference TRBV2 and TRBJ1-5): EPEVTQTPSHQVTQMGQEVILRCVPISNHLYFYWYRQILGQKVEFLVSFYNNEISEKSEIFDDQFSVERPDGSNFTLKIRSTKLEDSAMYFCASSQGLEPQHFGDGTRLSIL.

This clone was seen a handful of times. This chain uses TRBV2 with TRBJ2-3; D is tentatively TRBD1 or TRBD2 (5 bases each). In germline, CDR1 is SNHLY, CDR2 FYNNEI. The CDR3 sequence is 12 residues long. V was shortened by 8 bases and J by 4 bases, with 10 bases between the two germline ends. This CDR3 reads CASEGTSDTQYF. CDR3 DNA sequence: TGTGCCAGCGAAGGGACCTCAGATACGCAGTATTTT.

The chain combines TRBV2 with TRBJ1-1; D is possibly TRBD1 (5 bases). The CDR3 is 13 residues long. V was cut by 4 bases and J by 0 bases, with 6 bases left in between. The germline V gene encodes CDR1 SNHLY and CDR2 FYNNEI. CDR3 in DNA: TGTGCCAGCAGTGGGGGCTTGAACACTGAAGCTTTCTTT. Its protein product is CASSGGLNTEAFF. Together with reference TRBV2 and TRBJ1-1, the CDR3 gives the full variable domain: EPEVTQTPSHQVTQMGQEVILRCVPISNHLYFYWYRQILGQKVEFLVSFYNNEISEKSEIFDDQFSVERPDGSNFTLKIRSTKLEDSAMYFCASSGGLNTEAFFGQGTRLTVV.

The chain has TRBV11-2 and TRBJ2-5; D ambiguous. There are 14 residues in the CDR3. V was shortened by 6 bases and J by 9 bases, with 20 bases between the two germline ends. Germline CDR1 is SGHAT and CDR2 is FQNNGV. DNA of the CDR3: TGTGCCAGCAGTCCCAGCCGCTCACTGTTCGCCCAGTACTTC. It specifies CASSPSRSLFAQYF.

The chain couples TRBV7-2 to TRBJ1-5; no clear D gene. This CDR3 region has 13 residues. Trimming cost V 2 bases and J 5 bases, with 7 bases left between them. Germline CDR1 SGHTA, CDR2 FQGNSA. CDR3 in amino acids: CASSLKGDQPQHF. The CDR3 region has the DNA TGTGCCAGCAGCTTAAAGGGAGATCAGCCCCAGCATTTT.

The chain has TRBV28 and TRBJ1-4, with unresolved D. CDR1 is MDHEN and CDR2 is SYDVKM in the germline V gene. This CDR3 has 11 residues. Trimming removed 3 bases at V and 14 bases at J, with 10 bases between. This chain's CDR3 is CASSLSRGLFF. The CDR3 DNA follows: TGTGCCAGCAGTTTGTCGCGAGGTCTGTTTTTT.

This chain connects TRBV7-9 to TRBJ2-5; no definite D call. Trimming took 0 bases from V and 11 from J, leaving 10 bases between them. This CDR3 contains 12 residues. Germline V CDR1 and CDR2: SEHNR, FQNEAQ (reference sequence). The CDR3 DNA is TGTGCCAGCAGCTTAGCCCCTCAGATGCAGTACTTC. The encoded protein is CASSLAPQMQYF.

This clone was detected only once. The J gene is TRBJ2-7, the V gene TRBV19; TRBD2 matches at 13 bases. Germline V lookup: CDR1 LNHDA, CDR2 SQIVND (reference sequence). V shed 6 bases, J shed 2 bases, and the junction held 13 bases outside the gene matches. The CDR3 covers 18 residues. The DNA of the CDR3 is TGTGCCAGTAGATTAGCCGGGACTAGCGGGGCACCCACCTACGAGCAGTACTTC. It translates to CASRLAGTSGAPTYEQYF.

Here the CDR3 DNA reads TGCGCCAGCAGCTTGTATTCCTCCTACGAGCAGTACTTC. This translates into CASSLYSSYEQYF. The chain employs TRBV5-1 and TRBJ2-7; no clear D. Trimming cost V 1 base and J 0 bases, with 5 bases left between them. This CDR3 spans 13 amino acids. Per the germline V gene, CDR1 is SGHRS and CDR2 is YFSETQ.

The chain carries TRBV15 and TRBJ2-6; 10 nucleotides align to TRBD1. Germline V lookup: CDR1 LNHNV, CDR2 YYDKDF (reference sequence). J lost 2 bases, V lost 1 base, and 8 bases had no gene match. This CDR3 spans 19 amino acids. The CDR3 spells CATSRAPGQGIAGANVLTF. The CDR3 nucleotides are TGTGCCACCAGCAGAGCCCCGGGACAGGGGATTGCTGGGGCCAACGTCCTGACTTTC.

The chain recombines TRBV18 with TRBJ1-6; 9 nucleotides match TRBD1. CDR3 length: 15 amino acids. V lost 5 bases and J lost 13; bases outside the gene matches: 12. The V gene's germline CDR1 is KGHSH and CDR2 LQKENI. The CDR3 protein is CASSSSRDRVDPLHF. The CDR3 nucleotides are TGTGCCAGCTCATCGAGCCGGGACAGGGTAGATCCCCTCCACTTT. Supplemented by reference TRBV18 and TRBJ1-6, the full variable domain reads NAGVMQNPRHLVRRRGQEARLRCSPMKGHSHVYWYRQLPEEGLKFMVYLQKENIIDESGMPKERFSAEFPKEGPSILRIQQVVRGDSAAYFCASSSSRDRVDPLHFGNGTRLTVT.

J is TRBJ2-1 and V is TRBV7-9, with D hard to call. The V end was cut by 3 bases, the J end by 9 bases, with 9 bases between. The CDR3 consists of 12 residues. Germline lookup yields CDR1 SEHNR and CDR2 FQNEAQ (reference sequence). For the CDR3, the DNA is TGTGCCAGCAGCTTTTATAGCCCTGAGCAGTTCTTC. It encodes CASSFYSPEQFF.

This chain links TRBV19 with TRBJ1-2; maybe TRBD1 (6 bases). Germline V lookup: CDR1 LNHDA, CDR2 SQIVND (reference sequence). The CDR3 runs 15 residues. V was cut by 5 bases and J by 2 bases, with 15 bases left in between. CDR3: CASSGRSRGNYGYTF. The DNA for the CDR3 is TGTGCCAGTAGTGGCAGATCCAGGGGAAACTATGGCTACACCTTC.

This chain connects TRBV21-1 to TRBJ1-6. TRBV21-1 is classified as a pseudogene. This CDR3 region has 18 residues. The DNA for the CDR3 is TGTGCCAGCAGCAAGTCCGCGGCGGGGGGACCGTATAATTCACCCCTCCACTTT. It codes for CASSKSAAGGPYNSPLHF.

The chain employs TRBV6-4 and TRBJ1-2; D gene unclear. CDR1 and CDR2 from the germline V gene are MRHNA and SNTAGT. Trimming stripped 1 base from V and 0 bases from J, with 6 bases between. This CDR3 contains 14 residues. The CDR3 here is CASSDWPTNYGYTF. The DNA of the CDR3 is TGTGCCAGCAGTGACTGGCCAACTAACTATGGCTACACCTTC.

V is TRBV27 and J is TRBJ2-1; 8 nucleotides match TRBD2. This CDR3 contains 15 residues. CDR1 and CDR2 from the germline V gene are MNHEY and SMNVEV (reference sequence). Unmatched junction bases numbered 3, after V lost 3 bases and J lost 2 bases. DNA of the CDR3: TGTGCCAGCAGTTTCGGACTAGCAACCTACAATGAGCAGTTCTTC. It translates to CASSFGLATYNEQFF.

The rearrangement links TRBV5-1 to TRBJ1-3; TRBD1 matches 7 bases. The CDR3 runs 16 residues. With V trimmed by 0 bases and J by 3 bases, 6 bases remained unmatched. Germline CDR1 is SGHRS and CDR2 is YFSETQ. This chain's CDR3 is CASSLGQGNIGNTIYF. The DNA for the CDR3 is TGCGCCAGCAGCTTGGGACAGGGAAACATTGGAAACACCATATATTTT.

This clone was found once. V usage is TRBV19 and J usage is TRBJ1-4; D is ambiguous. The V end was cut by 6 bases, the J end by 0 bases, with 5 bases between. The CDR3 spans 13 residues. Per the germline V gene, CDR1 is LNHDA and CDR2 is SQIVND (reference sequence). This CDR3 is CASRRTTNEKLFF. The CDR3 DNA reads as TGTGCCAGTAGAAGAACAACTAATGAAAAACTGTTTTTT.

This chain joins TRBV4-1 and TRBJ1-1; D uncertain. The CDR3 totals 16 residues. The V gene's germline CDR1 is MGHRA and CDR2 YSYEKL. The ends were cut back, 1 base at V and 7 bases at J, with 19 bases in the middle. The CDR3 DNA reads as TGCGCCAGCAGCCAAGGGTCTGGGGAAGGTGTCCTTGAAGCTTTCTTT. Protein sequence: CASSQGSGEGVLEAFF.

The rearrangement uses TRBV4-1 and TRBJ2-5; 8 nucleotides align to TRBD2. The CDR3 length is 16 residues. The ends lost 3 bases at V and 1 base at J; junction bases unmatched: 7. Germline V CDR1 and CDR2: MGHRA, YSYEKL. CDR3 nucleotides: TGCGCCAGCAGCCAGAGGCTCGCGGGGGGCCAAGAGACCCAGTACTTC. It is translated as CASSQRLAGGQETQYF.